This T cell receptor beta chain was documented in a study of CD8 T cells in ankylosing spondylitis. Broader study findings: A motif of 8 or 9 highly homologous TCR beta variants was seen as apparently characteristic of ankylosing spondylitis blood. Clones tied to disease were said to be significantly enriched in matched ankylosing spondylitis synovial fluid. A CD8+ phenotype characterized the disease-linked clones, which were relatively rare in peripheral blood. Some of these motif variants have turned up before, in reports on reactive arthritis synovial fluid and blood.

About this clonotype: The antigen remains unidentified.

Quantitative 5'-RACE with molecular barcodes produced the TCR beta libraries. TCRdb reprocessed the 5' RACE reads via MiXCR and lists one record per CDR3 protein. The table lists over 600,000 distinct CDR3 sequences, around a fifth of them singletons. There are 17 residues in the CDR3. V lost 3 bases and J lost 1, with 15 bases in between. The V gene's germline CDR1 is SGHTA and CDR2 FQGNSA. The origin of this receptor is a male donor with ankylosing spondylitis. The chain links TRBV7-2 to TRBJ2-2, with a weak D call TRBD2 (6 bases). Material: blood, either unsorted or a sorted T cell fraction (not recorded which). CDR3 sequence (DNA): TGTGCCAGCAGCTTCCCGTCTAGCGAGATGAACACCGGGGAGCTGTTTTTT. Its protein is CASSFPSSEMNTGELFF.